These 13 T cell receptor beta chains share one sample of origin, sequenced in a study of T-cell memory formation after mild COVID-19. MiXCR was run by TCRdb on the 5' RACE reads, yielding one entry per CDR3 protein. Of 150,000 to 200,000 distinct CDR3 sequences in the sample, 10% to 15% were seen once. Sequenced input: PBMCs or a T cell subset sorted from them (not recorded which). These receptors originate from a man aged 18 to 35 who had mild COVID-19 (a few samples of this study predate the infection). Cell type and time point are not known.

In this sample, this clonotype turned up a few times. The V call is TRBV29-1, the J call TRBJ1-2; 10 bases align to TRBD1. Germline lookup yields CDR1 SQVTM and CDR2 ANQGSEA. V gave up 7 bases and J gave up 7 bases; unmatched junction bases: 12. This CDR3 is 14 amino acids long. The CDR3 sequence is CSAIRDRGSGGYTF. In DNA form, the CDR3 reads TGCAGCGCAATCCGGGACAGGGGATCTGGTGGCTACACCTTC.

This chain uses TRBV29-1 with TRBJ1-2, with 9 nucleotides matching TRBD1. The CDR3 runs to 13 residues. The V and J ends lost 7 bases and 1 base, in that order; junction bases with no gene match: 4. Germline values: CDR1 SQVTM, CDR2 ANQGSEA. The chain's CDR3 is CSAGTGINYGYTF. The CDR3 bases are TGCAGCGCCGGGACAGGGATTAACTATGGCTACACCTTC.

The chain carries TRBV5-1 and TRBJ1-6; weak D call: TRBD1 (5 bases). This CDR3 is built from 13 residues. Germline CDR1 is SGHRS and CDR2 is YFSETQ. The V end lost 4 bases, the J end lost 8 bases, and 10 bases lay between the germline ends. This CDR3 is CASSVTEDSPLHF. In DNA form, the CDR3 reads TGCGCCAGCAGCGTGACAGAAGATTCACCCCTCCACTTT.

The chain recombines TRBV29-1 with TRBJ2-1; 8 bases agree with TRBD2. Germline V CDR1 and CDR2: SQVTM, ANQGSEA. The CDR3 has 15 residues. The V segment lost 4 bases and the J segment 1 base; nucleotides outside the gene matches: 6. CDR3 DNA sequence: TGCAGCGTTGTGGAAAGCGGGGGATCCTACAATGAGCAGTTCTTC. Protein product: CSVVESGGSYNEQFF.

This clonotype has just a few counts. The chain employs TRBV6-5 and TRBJ2-3, with a tentative D call TRBD1 (6 bases). The germline V and J ends were trimmed by 2 bases and 11 bases, with 11 bases remaining between them. The CDR3 runs 12 residues. Per the germline V gene, CDR1 is MNHEY and CDR2 is SVGAGI. The CDR3 nucleotides read TGTGCCAGCAGTTACCTGAGGGGACAGCAGTATTTT. Protein: CASSYLRGQQYF.

This clonotype was counted a few times. The chain carries TRBV5-4 and TRBJ2-5; 12 bases align to TRBD2. The trim removed 3 bases at V and 1 base at J, leaving 4 bases unmatched. Germline V gene lookup returns CDR1 SGHNT and CDR2 YYREEE (reference sequence). CDR3 length equals 16 residues. The chain's CDR3 is CASSYGLAGFQETQYF. In DNA form, the CDR3 reads TGTGCCAGCAGCTATGGACTAGCGGGGTTCCAAGAGACCCAGTACTTC. Combining the CDR3 with reference TRBV5-4 and TRBJ2-5 gives the whole variable domain ETGVTQSPTHLIKTRGQQVTLRCSSQSGHNTVSWYQQALGQGPQFIFQYYREEENGRGNFPPRFSGLQFPNYSSELNVNALELDDSALYLCASSYGLAGFQETQYFGPGTRLLVL.

The chain carries TRBV5-1 and TRBJ1-1; 9 bases line up with TRBD1. The V gene end was trimmed by 5 bases and the J gene end by 6 bases; junction bases not matched to a gene: 11. Germline V gene sequence: CDR1 SGHRS, CDR2 YFSETQ. The CDR3 covers 15 residues. This CDR3 reads CASRGSVRDRAEAFF. Here the CDR3 DNA reads TGCGCCAGCAGGGGTTCAGTCCGGGACAGGGCTGAAGCTTTCTTT.

This clonotype has more than one count but fewer than ten. The rearrangement uses TRBV6-2 or TRBV6-3 and TRBJ2-7; 7 bases are a match to TRBD2. The CDR3 length is 14 residues. The V gene's germline CDR1 is MNHEY and CDR2 SVGEGT. Trimming took 5 bases from V and 4 from J; bases not matched to a gene: 8. CDR3 sequence (DNA): TGTGCCAGCAGTACAACTAGCGCCAGATACGAGCAGTACGTC. It is translated as CASSTTSARYEQYV.

This clonotype was seen more than once but under ten times. This chain uses TRBV7-2 with TRBJ2-5, with D unclear. The CDR3 runs to 14 residues. V gave up 1 base and J gave up 5 bases, with 11 bases separating them. In germline, CDR1 is SGHTA, CDR2 FQGNSA. The CDR3 sequence: CASSLGYLTETQYF. The CDR3 nucleotides read TGTGCCAGCAGCTTAGGGTACCTGACGGAGACCCAGTACTTC.

For the CDR3, the DNA is TGCGCCAGCAGCTTGGTCGGGCGCTCGATACTGAACACTGAAGCTTTCTTT. Amino acid sequence: CASSLVGRSILNTEAFF. J is TRBJ1-1 and V is TRBV5-1; D not certain. Trimming left V 0 bases short and J 0 bases short, with 15 bases between. The CDR3 spans 17 residues. Germline V gene lookup returns CDR1 SGHRS and CDR2 YFSETQ.

The rearrangement links TRBV12-3 or TRBV12-4 to TRBJ2-1; 12 positions match TRBD2. Trimming took 7 bases from V and 3 from J; bases not matched to a gene: 4. The CDR3 is 15 residues long. The CDR3 protein is CASITSGGFYNEQFF. Written as DNA, the CDR3 is TGTGCCAGCATAACTAGCGGGGGGTTCTACAATGAGCAGTTCTTC.

This clonotype was found a few times. CDR3 region: CSVEQNTEAFF. The CDR3 coding sequence is TGCAGCGTTGAACAGAACACTGAAGCTTTCTTT. The V gene is TRBV29-1, the J gene TRBJ1-1, with unresolved D. Germline assignment: CDR1 SQVTM and CDR2 ANQGSEA. This CDR3 contains 11 residues. Trimming stripped 2 bases from V and 1 base from J, with 2 bases between.

A few counts support this clonotype. The rearrangement uses TRBV12-3 or TRBV12-4 and TRBJ2-2; 8 positions agree with TRBD1. This CDR3 region has 15 residues. The trim removed 3 bases at V and 4 bases at J, leaving 4 bases unmatched. Here the CDR3 reads CASSFQGATTGELFF. As DNA, the CDR3 is TGTGCCAGCAGTTTTCAGGGGGCTACCACCGGGGAGCTGTTTTTT.